This T cell receptor beta chain stems from a study of beta chain features in type 1 diabetes (dated by TCRdb to 2016 to 2018). Background on the whole study: Mean age, gender distribution, total cell number and subset yield were not different between patients and healthy donors. A total of around 110,000,000 sorted cells were examined across all samples, and a strong correlation was observed between cell number per subset and RNA yield. Naive and central memory subsets were obtained from all 30 or so donors, but regulatory and stem cell-like memory subsets were isolated from only 8 patients and roughly eight healthy donors. In the study, recently diagnosed type 1 diabetes patients and matched healthy donors were compared on the TCRB repertoires of their sorted circulating CD4+ T cell subsets.

What the research found in general, with its limitations: PCR might favor shorter templates, but patient and control samples were amplified and corrected together, so any skew would affect both groups equally. Naive, central memory and regulatory TCRB repertoires appeared to be more alike among patients than among healthy donors. In all four CD4+ subsets, TCRB CDR3 length was moderately but significantly shorter in type 1 diabetes patients. HLA sub-analyses involved small numbers of individuals, so any influence of HLA type on TCRB rearrangement remained unresolved. Because cDNA was sequenced instead of genomic DNA, activated cells with high expression could be over-represented, although the groups did not differ in activation or CD3 levels. At VDJ recombination sites, patients with type 1 diabetes made fewer insertions and deleted more nucleotides, a pattern implying thymic rearrangement abnormalities.

The entire amount of isolated RNA was reverse transcribed using the High Capacity cDNA Reverse Transcription Kit, so the sequenced TCRB transcripts were expressed ones. Naive, central memory and regulatory T cell samples underwent deep immunoSEQ sequencing, averaging about 3.57 million total reads per sample. Sorted cells were lysed in RLT buffer, and RNA was extracted using DNase-treated RNeasy Micro or Mini kits according to cell number. Each cell subset was processed separately to prevent cross-contamination, with patient and healthy donor samples processed together. Using the immunoSEQ multiplex PCR, TCRB sequences were amplified from cDNA into 87-bp fragments spanning the CDR3 region. The amplicons were sequenced using the Illumina HiSeq platform. The study's processing was this. Synthetic template baselines were used to correct PCR bias computationally, reads within Hamming distance 2 were collapsed together, and singletons that could not be merged were discarded. Reads were aligned against IMGT so that V, D and J genes, CDR3 length and insertions or deletions at six rearrangement sites could be assigned. Within each subset, clonotype counts were normalized to sorted cell number, after which true diversity and Gini coefficients were computed with the tcR R package. The overlap coefficient, calculated on TCRB nucleotide sequences, was used to quantify repertoire sharing. The table was pulled from immuneACCESS by TCRdb, which kept in-frame rearrangements only. Such tables lose some clones; where checked, under half of the loss comes from unresolved V genes, and the rest has no known cause. That table gives V, J and clone size, and the DNA gave D and trimming. The sample includes about 320,000 clones, with around 15% observed a single time. Roughly 7% of the sample belongs to the ten largest clones.

Each donor gave one peripheral blood draw, averaging approximately 0.12 L, which was collected into heparinised tubes. Naive, central memory, regulatory and stem cell-like memory CD4+ T cells were sorted on a BD FACSAria II using a panel including CD45RO, CCR7, CD25, CD127, CD95 and CD27. Every sorted population had a purity above 98%. PBMCs were isolated right away by Lymphoprep density gradient centrifugation and were stained directly, without culture. To minimize batch effects, samples were stained and sorted in pairs, one healthy donor with one patient per experiment. Remarks on this clone: The antigen this receptor binds is unknown. Base qualities were left out, and no much larger clone turns up one base away.

V and J are truncated by 4 bases and 0 bases respectively, leaving an intervening sequence of 9 bases. The germline V gene gives CDR1 as MGHRA and CDR2 as YSYEKL. The CDR3 contains 14 residues, cysteine and phenylalanine counted. The sequence is cut down to CDR3 DNA, 42 bases in frame from base 1. The receptor was derived from a young man in good health. The sequencing input was central memory CD4+ T cells from blood. The chain employs TRBV4-1 and TRBJ1-1; no D gene can be assigned with confidence. The CDR3 protein sequence reads: CASSPRELNTEAFF. The nucleotide sequence is given as TGCGCCAGCAGCCCAAGGGAGCTGAACACTGAAGCTTTCTTT.